Presented here are 10 T cell receptor beta chains from one specimen sequenced in a study of blood T cell repertoires in COVID-19. Sequenced by immunoSEQ multiplex PCR; TCRdb stores in-frame clones only, minus some. The sample includes around 99,000 clones, roughly 82% of them seen just once. Sequencing was carried out using peripheral blood. The receptors stem from a woman over 75 with active or convalescent COVID-19.

Points on this clone: One end of the junction fails to match germline, which may point to a read error. The rearrangement links TRBV19 to TRBJ2-5; maybe TRBD2 (6 bases). The CDR3 runs to 17 residues. The germline gives CDR1 LNHDA, CDR2 SQIVND (reference sequence). CDR3: CASSTNPGTLHQETQYF. The CDR3 coding sequence is TGTGCCAGTAGTACCAACCCGGGGACTCTACACCAGGAGACCCAGTACTTC.

This clone was detected only once. V usage is TRBV4-1 and J usage is TRBJ1-6; a possible D gene is TRBD1 (5 bases). Trimming took 8 bases from V and 0 from J, leaving 11 bases between them. The CDR3 runs to 15 residues. Per the germline V gene, CDR1 is MGHRA and CDR2 is YSYEKL. The CDR3 nucleotides read TGCGCCAGCCGTGGGGGGAGCTCCTATAATTCACCCCTCCACTTT. Its translation is CASRGGSSYNSPLHF.

The rearrangement links TRBV25-1 to TRBJ1-4, with D possibly being TRBD1 (6 bases). With 5 bases removed from V and 4 bases from J, the gap between germline ends came to 14 bases. CDR3 length: 15 residues. CDR1 and CDR2 (germline): MGHDK, SYGVNS. The CDR3: CASSSSGTLNEKLFF. In DNA form, the CDR3 reads TGTGCCAGCAGTTCGTCCGGGACACTTAATGAAAAACTGTTTTTT.

This sequence joins TRBV7-9 and TRBJ2-7, with D perhaps TRBD2 (8 bases). Germline-derived CDR1 and CDR2 are SEHNR and FQNEAQ (reference sequence). Trimming removed 6 bases from V and 3 bases from J, with 18 bases in between. CDR3 size: 15 residues. The DNA of the CDR3 is TGTGCCAGCAGGCAGGGGGGCGGGAGGAGCTACGAGCAGTACTTC. Its translation is CASRQGGGRSYEQYF.

The chain links TRBV29-1 to TRBJ1-2; the match to TRBD1 covers 7 bases. Germline V gene sequence: CDR1 SQVTM, CDR2 ANQGSEA. This CDR3 has 16 residues. V gave up 1 base and J gave up 4 bases; unmatched junction bases: 12. CDR3 DNA sequence: TGCAGCGTTGAAGGTATTCAGGGGGAGAGGATCTATGGCTACACCTTC. It yields the protein CSVEGIQGERIYGYTF.

The chain is built from TRBV11-2 and TRBJ2-1, with TRBD1 as a possible D gene (5 bases). Trimming took 7 bases from V and 2 from J, leaving 15 bases between them. This CDR3 contains 15 residues. In germline, CDR1 is SGHAT, CDR2 FQNNGV. The CDR3 protein is CASMEGARPYNEQFF. CDR3 DNA: TGTGCCAGCATGGAAGGGGCTAGACCCTACAATGAGCAGTTCTTC.

The chain couples TRBV18 to TRBJ2-1; 10 nucleotides align to TRBD1. Germline lookup yields CDR1 KGHSH and CDR2 LQKENI. The CDR3 contains 17 residues. The V segment lost 3 bases and the J segment 4 bases; nucleotides outside the gene matches: 9. DNA for the CDR3: TGTGCCAGCTCACCCCTTCGGACAGGGGGGTCTTACAATGAGCAGTTCTTC. Residues: CASSPLRTGGSYNEQFF.

This sequence joins TRBV10-3 and TRBJ2-3; possibly TRBD1 for D (5 bases). The V end lost 0 bases, the J end lost 7 bases, and 11 bases lay between the germline ends. The CDR3 contains 14 residues. Germline CDR1 ENHRY, CDR2 SYGVKD. The CDR3 loop reads CAISESAGQNTQYF. In nucleotides, the CDR3 is TGTGCCATCAGTGAGTCTGCAGGGCAGAATACGCAGTATTTT.

The rearrangement links TRBV5-6 to TRBJ2-5, with D maybe TRBD1 (6 bases). Trimming left V 3 bases short and J 4 bases short, with 10 bases between. Germline lookup yields CDR1 SGHDT and CDR2 YYEEEE. The CDR3 consists of 13 residues. This CDR3 is CASSWRGGETQYF. The CDR3 nucleotides read TGTGCCAGCAGCTGGCGAGGGGGAGAGACCCAGTACTTC.

The chain carries TRBV23-1 and TRBJ1-5; a weak D match, TRBD1 (5 bases). TRBV23-1 is reported as an ORF; its role is uncertain. CDR3 size: 12 residues. V shed 11 bases and J shed 2 bases, with 10 bases lying between them. This CDR3 is CARRGGNQPQHF. The CDR3 region has the DNA TGCGCCCGAAGGGGCGGCAATCAGCCCCAGCATTTT.